Following are 18 T cell receptor beta chains from one sample sequenced in a study of T cell responses to AZD1222 COVID-19 vaccine. TCRdb's copy holds only in-frame clones and misses some; the assay was immunoSEQ multiplex PCR. This table has 95,000 to 110,000 clones, 90% to 95% appearing once. The source material was peripheral blood, sampled on day 0 of AZD1222 vaccination. These receptors came from an adult in good health.

V usage is TRBV30 and J usage is TRBJ2-1; D might be TRBD1 (6 bases). The germline gives CDR1 GTSNPN, CDR2 SVGIG (reference sequence). Trimming pared 8 bases from V and 2 bases from J, leaving 16 bases between. The CDR3 totals 14 residues. The CDR3 sequence: CARNRGQTYNEQFF. The DNA of the CDR3 is TGTGCCCGAAACCGAGGACAGACCTACAATGAGCAGTTCTTC.

The chain employs TRBV6-5 and TRBJ1-1, with a possible D match to TRBD1 (5 bases). V lost 6 bases, J lost 4 bases, and 18 bases lay in between. CDR3 size: 15 residues. The germline CDR1 and CDR2 sequences are MNHEY and SVGAGI. The CDR3 sequence is CASRARGGRSTEAFF. The CDR3 DNA follows: TGTGCCAGCAGAGCCCGGGGGGGGAGGAGCACTGAAGCTTTCTTT.

V and J are TRBV7-9 and TRBJ1-1; D is undetermined. There are 15 residues in the CDR3. Trimming removed 2 bases from V and 0 bases from J, with 10 bases in between. Germline CDR1 reads SEHNR; CDR2 reads FQNEAQ (reference sequence). The CDR3 loop is CASSLLNLMNTEAFF. DNA of the CDR3: TGTGCCAGCAGCTTACTTAACCTTATGAACACTGAAGCTTTCTTT.

The chain links TRBV27 to TRBJ2-3; TRBD2 aligns across 13 bases. The V segment lost 5 bases and the J segment 3 bases; nucleotides outside the gene matches: 5. The CDR3 sequence is 16 residues long. Germline lookup yields CDR1 MNHEY and CDR2 SMNVEV (reference sequence). CDR3 protein: CASSTSGLAGTDTQYF. The CDR3, as DNA: TGTGCCAGCAGTACCTCGGGACTAGCGGGGACAGATACGCAGTATTTT.

The chain combines TRBV19 with TRBJ2-1, with D possibly being TRBD1 (5 bases). This CDR3 has 13 residues. Germline CDR1 is LNHDA and CDR2 is SQIVND (reference sequence). V lost 7 bases, J lost 5 bases, and 12 bases lay in between. The CDR3 loop is CASTHPGNNEQFF. The CDR3 DNA is TGTGCCAGTACCCATCCAGGGAACAATGAGCAGTTCTTC.

Here the CDR3 reads CASSTQGTSNEKLFF. CDR3 DNA sequence: TGTGCCAGCAGCACCCAGGGGACTTCTAATGAAAAACTGTTTTTT. The chain is built from TRBV5-5 and TRBJ1-4; maybe TRBD1 (6 bases). Trimming cost V 4 bases and J 3 bases, with 13 bases left between them. The CDR3 covers 15 residues. Germline V CDR1 and CDR2: SGHKS, YYEKEE (reference sequence).

V and J are TRBV9 and TRBJ2-7; tentatively, D is TRBD1 or TRBD2 (6 bases each). The CDR3 consists of 16 residues. Germline CDR1 and CDR2: SGDLS and YYNGEE. With 3 bases removed from V and 2 bases from J, the gap between germline ends came to 18 bases. The DNA of the CDR3 is TGTGCCAGCAGCGCTGGGGTTGGAGGGGGGACCTACGAGCAGTACTTC. Protein sequence: CASSAGVGGGTYEQYF. Full variable domain (remainder filled in from reference TRBV9 and TRBJ2-7): DSGVTQTPKHLITATGQRVTLRCSPRSGDLSVYWYQQSLDQGLQFLIQYYNGEERAKGNILERFSAQQFPDLHSELNLSSLELGDSALYFCASSAGVGGGTYEQYFGPGTRLTVT.

The chain couples TRBV5-1 to TRBJ2-7, with D possibly being TRBD1 (7 bases). Germline V gene lookup returns CDR1 SGHRS and CDR2 YFSETQ. This CDR3 region has 15 residues. V shed 4 bases and J shed 5 bases, with 19 bases lying between them. The DNA of the CDR3 is TGCGCCAGCAGCCCCCAGGGGGGATTTGTACACGAGCAGTACTTC. Translation: CASSPQGGFVHEQYF.

This chain uses TRBV9 with TRBJ1-5; 9 bases agree with TRBD1. V lost 2 bases to trimming and J lost 1 base; unmatched junction nucleotides: 1. In germline, CDR1 is SGDLS, CDR2 YYNGEE. The CDR3 sequence is 15 residues long. The DNA of the CDR3 is TGTGCCAGCAGCGTGGGACAGGGAAGCAATCAGCCCCAGCATTTT. Translating gives CASSVGQGSNQPQHF.

J is TRBJ1-1 and V is TRBV29-1; D unresolved. This CDR3 is built from 12 residues. V was clipped by 1 base and J by 4 bases, with 7 bases between them. Per the germline V gene, CDR1 is SQVTM and CDR2 is ANQGSEA. This chain's CDR3 is CSVEVPGTEAFF. Written as DNA, the CDR3 is TGCAGCGTTGAAGTCCCCGGCACTGAAGCTTTCTTT.

V is TRBV30 and J is TRBJ2-1; 10 positions match TRBD2. Germline loops: CDR1 GTSNPN, CDR2 SVGIG (reference sequence). The CDR3 runs to 12 residues. The CDR3 nucleotides are TGTTCCCTAGCGGGGGTCTACAATGAGCAGTTCTTC. Amino acids: CSLAGVYNEQFF.

J is TRBJ1-5 and V is TRBV30; D call uncertain. Per germline, CDR1 GTSNPN and CDR2 SVGIG (reference sequence). CDR3 size: 15 residues. Trimming shortened V by 2 bases and J by 0 bases, and 11 bases separated the two germline ends. CDR3 protein: CAWSPPVDSNQPQHF. The CDR3 DNA is TGTGCCTGGAGTCCCCCGGTAGATAGCAATCAGCCCCAGCATTTT.

The chain is built from TRBV11-1 and TRBJ1-1; D is unclear. The V end was cut by 5 bases, the J end by 1 base, with 8 bases between. The CDR3 runs to 13 residues. The germline V gene has CDR1 SGHAT and CDR2 FQDESV (reference sequence). CDR3 nucleotides: TGTGCCAGCAGCCCCCCGGGGAACACTGAAGCTTTCTTT. Its protein is CASSPPGNTEAFF.

The rearrangement joins TRBV29-1 to TRBJ2-7, with 11 positions matching TRBD2. With V trimmed by 4 bases and J by 3 bases, 2 bases remained unmatched. The CDR3 runs to 13 residues. Germline values: CDR1 SQVTM, CDR2 ANQGSEA. The CDR3 nucleotides read TGCAGCGTTGTTGGACTAGCGGGCTACGAGCAGTACTTC. This codes for CSVVGLAGYEQYF.

The V and J genes are TRBV10-3 and TRBJ2-7, with 10 bases matching TRBD2. V dropped 3 bases and J dropped 3; count of bases not matched to a gene: 8. CDR1 is ENHRY and CDR2 is SYGVKD in the germline V gene. CDR3 length: 16 residues. The CDR3 DNA is TGTGCCATCAGTGACCGGACTAGCGGTGGTCGCTACGAGCAGTACTTC. This sequence encodes CAISDRTSGGRYEQYF.

V gene TRBV6-5 combines with J gene TRBJ2-4, with D uncertain. V lost 2 bases and J lost 3, with 11 bases in between. The germline CDR1 and CDR2 sequences are MNHEY and SVGAGI. This CDR3 has 15 residues. In DNA form, the CDR3 reads TGTGCCAGCAGTTACGAGGCAGGCGTCAAAAACATTCAGTACTTC. Its translation: CASSYEAGVKNIQYF.

This clone was counted only a few times. V is TRBV5-1 and J is TRBJ2-7; TRBD1 might be the D (7 bases). The germline V gene has CDR1 SGHRS and CDR2 YFSETQ. V was cut by 0 bases and J by 0 bases, with 16 bases left in between. This CDR3 is 17 amino acids long. The CDR3 nucleotides read TGCGCCAGCAGCTTGGGACTAGGACAGGACCTCTCCTACGAGCAGTACTTC. Residues: CASSLGLGQDLSYEQYF.

The chain recombines TRBV6-6 with TRBJ1-4, with 7 bases lining up with TRBD1. The CDR3 spans 14 residues. Per germline, CDR1 MNHNY and CDR2 SVGAGI (reference sequence). V dropped 6 bases and J dropped 8; count of bases not matched to a gene: 9. CDR3 DNA sequence: TGTGCCAGCAGGGTACAGGGGCTTGACGAAAAACTGTTTTTT. Translation gives CASRVQGLDEKLFF.